These 26 T cell receptor beta chains were sequenced from one sample in a study of chemoradiotherapy in HPV16-positive cancers (dated by TCRdb to between 2022 and 2023). Library method: the immunoSEQ multiplex PCR assay. TCRdb's version of the immuneACCESS table is confined to in-frame rearrangements and falls short of the full clone set. An unresolved V gene accounts for under half of the shortfall where checked; the remainder is of unknown origin. This sample lists about 15,000 clones; about 90% were detected once. The ten largest account for 3.5% of the sample. The material sequenced was blood, taken from a patient who underwent chemoradiotherapy. These receptors all come from a human donor with HPV-associated anogenital cancer.

This clone has only one observation. This sequence joins TRBV6-1 and TRBJ1-3; D might be TRBD1 (5 bases). The CDR3 spans 15 residues. Germline loops: CDR1 MNHNS, CDR2 SASEGT. Trimming took off 1 base at V and 4 bases at J, with 11 bases between the two ends. CDR3 region: CASSEGAGHGNTIYF. As DNA, the CDR3 is TGTGCCAGCAGTGAAGGTGCAGGGCACGGAAACACCATATATTTT.

This rearrangement joins TRBV6-5 to TRBJ2-1, with 9 bases aligning to TRBD1. CDR3 size: 14 residues. The germline CDR1 and CDR2 sequences are MNHEY and SVGAGI. After removal of 6 bases from V and 7 bases from J, the junction contained 7 bases not matched to a gene. The CDR3 sequence is CASSLGQGTNEQFF. CDR3 sequence (DNA): TGTGCCAGCAGCCTCGGACAGGGGACGAATGAGCAGTTCTTC.

J is TRBJ1-4 and V is TRBV6-5, with D maybe TRBD1 (5 bases). CDR3 length: 15 amino acids. Trimming cost V 2 bases and J 7 bases, with 14 bases left between them. Germline V gives CDR1 MNHEY, CDR2 SVGAGI. The CDR3 DNA is TGTGCCAGCAGTTACGCTCCAGGGCGGGTTGAAAAACTGTTTTTT. This encodes CASSYAPGRVEKLFF.

This sequence joins TRBV5-6 and TRBJ2-7; 12 nucleotides agree with TRBD2. Per the germline V gene, CDR1 is SGHDT and CDR2 is YYEEEE. V was clipped by 3 bases and J by 7 bases; unmatched bases: 2. The CDR3 sequence is 13 residues long. In nucleotides, the CDR3 is TGTGCCAGCAGCTCGGGACTAGCGGGTGAGCAGTACTTC. The encoded protein is CASSSGLAGEQYF.

This clone was found once. The chain joins TRBV10-3 to TRBJ2-5; D call uncertain. Germline CDR1 and CDR2: ENHRY and SYGVKD. CDR3 length: 13 residues. Trimming left V 2 bases short and J 5 bases short, with 9 bases between. The CDR3 loop is CAISETSVETQYF. CDR3 sequence (DNA): TGTGCCATCAGTGAGACCAGCGTGGAGACCCAGTACTTC.

The rearrangement uses TRBV2 and TRBJ2-7; D possibly corresponds to TRBD1 (5 bases). CDR3 length: 13 amino acids. Trimming left V 4 bases short and J 1 base short, with 8 bases between. In germline, CDR1 is SNHLY, CDR2 FYNNEI. The CDR3, as DNA: TGTGCCAGCAGTGCAGGGTGGTCCTACGAGCAGTACTTC. Translating it yields CASSAGWSYEQYF.

This chain links TRBV28 with TRBJ2-7; 10 nucleotides match TRBD1. This CDR3 spans 19 amino acids. The ends lost 6 bases at V and 4 bases at J; junction bases unmatched: 21. Germline CDR1 MDHEN, CDR2 SYDVKM. The CDR3 here is CASSYRNTLTGGLTYEQYF. As DNA, the CDR3 is TGTGCCAGCAGCTACCGTAACACTCTGACAGGGGGCCTCACTTACGAGCAGTACTTC.

The V gene is TRBV27, the J gene TRBJ1-2; D may be TRBD1 (6 bases). V was pared by 5 bases and J by 3 bases, with 16 bases between. From germline, CDR1 is MNHEY and CDR2 SMNVEV (reference sequence). This CDR3 is 15 amino acids long. CDR3 residues: CASSPRGGHDYGYTF. DNA for the CDR3: TGTGCCAGCAGTCCCCGGGGGGGGCATGACTATGGCTACACCTTC.

The chain links TRBV21-1 to TRBJ1-5. TRBV21-1 is assigned pseudogene status. This CDR3 is built from 16 residues. CDR3 sequence reads: CASSCSSPEGNQPQHF. DNA of the CDR3: TGTGCCAGCAGCTGTAGCAGCCCTGAGGGCAATCAGCCCCAGCATTTT.

The genes are TRBV19 and TRBJ2-3, with a possible D match to TRBD2 (6 bases). Per germline, CDR1 LNHDA and CDR2 SQIVND (reference sequence). Trimming stripped 6 bases from V and 2 bases from J, with 12 bases between. This CDR3 has 14 residues. The CDR3 DNA reads as TGTGCCAGTAGGACGGGAGTGGACACAGATACGCAGTATTTT. Protein product: CASRTGVDTDTQYF.

The rearrangement links TRBV10-3 to TRBJ2-7; 9 bases line up with TRBD2. Trimming at V came to 6 bases and at J to 1 base, leaving 7 bases not matched to a gene. CDR3 length: 15 amino acids. Looked up from germline, CDR1 is ENHRY and CDR2 is SYGVKD. In nucleotides, the CDR3 is TGTGCCATCAGGAGACTAGCGGAGTCATCCTACGAGCAGTACTTC. It encodes CAIRRLAESSYEQYF.

The J gene is TRBJ2-7, the V gene TRBV28; the D gene is possibly TRBD2 (5 bases). CDR3 length: 12 residues. From germline, CDR1 is MDHEN and CDR2 SYDVKM. The V end lost 6 bases, the J end lost 4 bases, and 10 bases lay between the germline ends. Written as DNA, the CDR3 is TGTGCCAGCAGGAGGGCCCTTTACGAGCAGTACTTC. Translated: CASRRALYEQYF.

CDR3 residues: CASTEGRNPYGYTF. The CDR3 DNA reads TGTGCCAGCACTGAGGGACGGAACCCTTATGGCTACACCTTC. The J gene is TRBJ1-2, the V gene TRBV2; perhaps TRBD1 as D (5 bases). Germline V CDR1 and CDR2: SNHLY, FYNNEI. There are 14 residues in the CDR3. Trimming took 7 bases from V and 5 from J, leaving 17 bases between them.

This chain uses TRBV5-1 with TRBJ2-7; 7 nucleotides align to TRBD2. The CDR3 has 15 amino acids. Germline V CDR1 and CDR2: SGHRS, YFSETQ. Germline trimming cut 0 bases from V and 3 bases from J; bases unmatched to any gene: 6. The CDR3 DNA sequence: TGCGCCAGCAGCTTGGTTACGGCGGGGGTCTACGAGCAGTACTTC. Encoded protein: CASSLVTAGVYEQYF.

CDR3 sequence: CASSQVTYRRAYEQYF. CDR3 sequence (DNA): TGTGCCAGCAGCCAGGTGACGTACCGCAGGGCCTACGAGCAGTACTTC. The chain uses TRBV16 and TRBJ2-7; D perhaps matches TRBD1 (5 bases). Deletions cut 3 bases from V and 2 bases from J, with 17 bases between. Germline V gives CDR1 KGHSY, CDR2 FQNENV. The CDR3 covers 16 residues.

The chain employs TRBV9 and TRBJ2-5; 7 bases are shared with TRBD2. The V segment lost 4 bases and the J segment 2 bases; nucleotides outside the gene matches: 8. CDR1 and CDR2 from the germline V gene are SGDLS and YYNGEE. The CDR3 contains 15 residues. This CDR3 is CASSLAGDSQETQYF. The CDR3 nucleotides are TGTGCCAGCAGCCTCGCGGGAGACAGTCAAGAGACCCAGTACTTC.

The chain links TRBV9 to TRBJ2-3; tentatively, D is TRBD1 or TRBD2 (6 bases each). The CDR3 contains 14 residues. V gave up 1 base and J gave up 2 bases, with 8 bases separating them. Germline V CDR1 and CDR2: SGDLS, YYNGEE. The CDR3 spells CASSVRGDTDTQYF. DNA for the CDR3: TGTGCCAGCAGCGTAAGGGGGGACACAGATACGCAGTATTTT.

This clone was recorded once. The chain uses TRBV5-4 and TRBJ2-7; 9 positions agree with TRBD1. There are 14 residues in the CDR3. V gave up 9 bases and J gave up 0 bases; unmatched junction bases: 7. Germline V CDR1 and CDR2: SGHNT, YYREEE (reference sequence). DNA of the CDR3: TGTGCCACCCGCAGACAGGGGGGCTCCTACGAGCAGTACTTC. Encoded protein: CATRRQGGSYEQYF.

The chain has TRBV5-1 and TRBJ2-7; a possible D gene is TRBD2 (6 bases). The germline V and J ends were trimmed by 0 bases and 4 bases, with 11 bases remaining between them. There are 14 residues in the CDR3. Germline values: CDR1 SGHRS, CDR2 YFSETQ. CDR3 sequence: CASSLEGGGYEQYF. The CDR3 coding sequence is TGCGCCAGCAGCTTGGAAGGTGGGGGGTACGAGCAGTACTTC.

The chain recombines TRBV11-2 with TRBJ1-4, with D possibly TRBD1 on 5 matching bases. The V and J ends lost 4 bases and 3 bases respectively, with 21 bases between them. CDR1 is SGHAT and CDR2 is FQNNGV in the germline V gene. This CDR3 has 18 residues. CDR3 DNA: TGTGCCAGCAGCTCAGGCCGGGGTCGTGGGGCCTCTAATGAAAAACTGTTTTTT. Residues: CASSSGRGRGASNEKLFF.

The CDR3 reads CASSTSGSRKYF. The CDR3 DNA reads TGTGCCAGTTCCACTAGCGGCTCTCGAAAGTACTTC. The gene calls are TRBV19 and TRBJ2-5, with 8 positions matching TRBD2. CDR1 and CDR2 (germline): LNHDA, SQIVND (reference sequence). The CDR3 has 12 amino acids. Losses at the gene ends were 8 bases for V and 12 bases for J; bases not matched to a gene: 11.

The J gene is TRBJ2-3, the V gene TRBV19; possibly TRBD2 for D (5 bases). Germline V gene data show CDR1 as LNHDA and CDR2 as SQIVND (reference sequence). Deletions cut 5 bases from V and 4 bases from J, with 16 bases between. The CDR3 covers 15 residues. CDR3 amino acids: CASSPLREKADTQYF. The DNA of the CDR3 is TGTGCCAGTAGTCCCCTTAGGGAGAAGGCAGATACGCAGTATTTT.

The CDR3 nucleotides are TGTGCCAGCAGCCCAGCGGCCACCAATAATTCACCCCTCCACTTT. Protein sequence: CASSPAATNNSPLHF. J is TRBJ1-6 and V is TRBV13; no clear D. V lost 5 bases, J lost 5 bases, and 13 bases lay in between. Germline V gene lookup returns CDR1 PRHDT and CDR2 FYEKMQ (reference sequence). The CDR3 covers 15 residues. The entire variable domain, with the rest obtained from reference TRBV13 and TRBJ1-6, is as follows: AAGVIQSPRHLIKEKRETATLKCYPIPRHDTVYWYQQGPGQDPQFLISFYEKMQSDKGSIPDRFSAQQFSDYHSELNMSSLELGDSALYFCASSPAATNNSPLHFGNGTRLTVT.

The chain employs TRBV4-1 and TRBJ1-1; D call uncertain. The length of the CDR3 is 18 residues. Trimming removed 2 bases from V and 7 bases from J, with 26 bases in between. CDR1 is MGHRA and CDR2 is YSYEKL in the germline V gene. CDR3 bases: TGCGCCAGCAGCCAAATTAGCGGCAGGTCCTGGGGAACTGGTGAAGCTTTCTTT. Protein product: CASSQISGRSWGTGEAFF.

V is TRBV18 and J is TRBJ2-7, with 7 bases aligning to TRBD1. Germline V gene data show CDR1 as KGHSH and CDR2 as LQKENI. The CDR3 extends over 14 amino acids. V lost 2 bases and J lost 1; bases outside the gene matches: 2. CDR3 sequence reads: CASSPMGQSYEQYF. The CDR3 coding sequence is TGTGCCAGCTCACCAATGGGACAGTCCTACGAGCAGTACTTC.

The J gene is TRBJ2-5, the V gene TRBV5-4; TRBD2 matches at 8 bases. The CDR3 runs to 15 residues. Germline V gene data show CDR1 as SGHNT and CDR2 as YYREEE (reference sequence). The J segment lost 1 base and the V segment lost 1 base, leaving 3 bases of the junction unmatched. CDR3 amino acids: CASSLMRGAQETQYF. The CDR3, as DNA: TGTGCCAGCAGCTTGATGCGGGGGGCCCAAGAGACCCAGTACTTC.